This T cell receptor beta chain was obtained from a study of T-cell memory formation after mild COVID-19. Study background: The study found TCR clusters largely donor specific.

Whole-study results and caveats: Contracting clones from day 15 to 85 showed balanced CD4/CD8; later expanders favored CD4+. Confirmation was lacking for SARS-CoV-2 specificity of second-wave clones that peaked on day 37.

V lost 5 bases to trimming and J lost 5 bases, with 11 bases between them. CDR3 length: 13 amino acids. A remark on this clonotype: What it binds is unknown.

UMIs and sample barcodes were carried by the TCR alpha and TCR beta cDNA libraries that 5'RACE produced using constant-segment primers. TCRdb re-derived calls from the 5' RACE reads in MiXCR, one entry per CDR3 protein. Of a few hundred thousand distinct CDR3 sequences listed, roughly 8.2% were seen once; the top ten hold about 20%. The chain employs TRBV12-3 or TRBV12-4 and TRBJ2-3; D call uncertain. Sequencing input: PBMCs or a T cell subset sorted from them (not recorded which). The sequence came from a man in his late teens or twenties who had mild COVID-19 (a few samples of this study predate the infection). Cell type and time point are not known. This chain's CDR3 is CASSPSPGDTQYF. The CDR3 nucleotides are TGTGCCAGCAGTCCTAGTCCCGGAGATACGCAGTATTTT.